This TCR beta chain was found in a study of cytomegalovirus exposure and HLA in healthy donors. Findings and limits, study-wide: A missense DCLRE1C variant was associated with V- and J-gene trimming of TCR beta chains in a later analysis, and an independent cohort replicated the association. Published work reported that the classifier diagnosed cytomegalovirus status with high specificity and sensitivity. Most observed TCR sequences were rare, whereas some public TCRs were detected in many donors. Listed as cytomegalovirus-associated were 150 to 200 TCR beta chains.

In this sample, this clone turned up once. Its antigen remains unknown. Germline-derived CDR1 and CDR2 are MNHEY and SMNVEV (reference sequence). Trimming at V came to 5 bases and at J to 6 bases, leaving 7 bases not matched to a gene. CDR3 length equals 15 residues. Researchers ran the PCR with 60 Vbeta and 13 Jbeta primers. Some clones are missing from TCRdb's copy, which holds only in-frame ones; the method was immunoSEQ multiplex PCR. The profile shows some 140,000 clones, over 60% of them singletons. This TCR was sampled from a man aged 30 to 39 in good health and CMV-seronegative. Specimen: PBMCs. This sequence joins TRBV27 and TRBJ2-3; 11 nucleotides align to TRBD2. This chain's CDR3 is CASSNIAGGPDTQYF. The CDR3 DNA is TGTGCCAGCAGTAATATAGCGGGAGGGCCGGATACGCAGTATTTT.